The 20 T cell receptor beta chains given below trace back to one sample, sequenced in a study of cytomegalovirus exposure and HLA in healthy donors. The protocol was immunoSEQ multiplex PCR, while the TCRdb copy is restricted to in-frame clones and leaves out a portion. The repertoire has hundreds of thousands of clones, approximately 83% of them found once; the top ten carry around 1.3%. The sample taken for sequencing was PBMCs. The receptors stem from a woman aged 30 to 39 in good health and CMV-seropositive.

This clone was counted a single time. The gene calls are TRBV6-5 and TRBJ1-1, with 9 positions matching TRBD1. The CDR3 covers 13 residues. CDR1 MNHEY and CDR2 SVGAGI come from the germline V gene. With V trimmed by 2 bases and J by 6 bases, 1 base remained unmatched. In DNA, the CDR3 is TGTGCCAGCAGTTACGGGACAGGGTCTGAAGCTTTCTTT. This translates into CASSYGTGSEAFF.

The chain recombines TRBV2 with TRBJ1-4, with 7 bases that match TRBD1. Per germline, CDR1 SNHLY and CDR2 FYNNEI. The CDR3 spans 15 residues. Trimming at V came to 4 bases and at J to 10 bases, leaving 12 bases not matched to a gene. The CDR3 bases are TGTGCCAGCAGTGCTACAGGGGACAACCCTGGAAAACTGTTTTTT. This codes for CASSATGDNPGKLFF.

The chain combines TRBV6-4 with TRBJ1-3, with TRBD1 as a possible D gene (5 bases). There are 14 residues in the CDR3. Germline values: CDR1 MRHNA, CDR2 SNTAGT. Trimming removed 7 bases at V and 0 bases at J, with 10 bases between. The DNA for the CDR3 is TGTGCCAGCAAAAGGGACTACTCTGGAAACACCATATATTTT. Its protein product is CASKRDYSGNTIYF.

This chain links TRBV5-1 with TRBJ2-5; TRBD2 is a possible D gene (5 bases). The CDR3 spans 14 residues. Trimming left V 0 bases short and J 5 bases short, with 11 bases between. Germline CDR1 is SGHRS and CDR2 is YFSETQ. The CDR3, as DNA: TGCGCCAGCAGCTTGGGGTCCCCGGGGGAGACCCAGTACTTC. It yields the protein CASSLGSPGETQYF.

V is TRBV30 and J is TRBJ1-3; D gene unclear. Trimming took 4 bases from V and 0 from J, leaving 10 bases between them. From germline, CDR1 is GTSNPN and CDR2 SVGIG (reference sequence). The CDR3 runs 14 residues. The DNA for the CDR3 is TGTGCCTGGATCGGCGGGCTCTCTGGAAACACCATATATTTT. The encoded protein is CAWIGGLSGNTIYF.

In this sample, this clone turned up once. The genes are TRBV7-2 and TRBJ2-7; perhaps TRBD2 as D (6 bases). The CDR3 has 18 residues. V shed 7 bases and J shed 5 bases, with 30 bases lying between them. Per the germline V gene, CDR1 is SGHTA and CDR2 is FQGNSA. The CDR3 reads CASTKFAGIGQRSNEQYF. CDR3 in DNA: TGTGCCAGCACCAAATTCGCGGGGATCGGACAACGATCCAACGAGCAGTACTTC.

The J gene is TRBJ2-2, the V gene TRBV2, with D uncertain. V lost 4 bases to trimming and J lost 4 bases, with 13 bases between them. Germline V CDR1 and CDR2: SNHLY, FYNNEI. This CDR3 is built from 15 residues. CDR3 in amino acids: CASSAQRTSTGELFF. The CDR3 DNA reads as TGTGCCAGCAGTGCCCAGCGAACTTCCACCGGGGAGCTGTTTTTT.

The CDR3 sequence: CASSPLLLAANTGELFF. DNA for the CDR3: TGTGCCAGCAGTCCTTTACTATTAGCGGCGAACACCGGGGAGCTGTTTTTT. The chain is built from TRBV27 and TRBJ2-2, with D possibly being TRBD2 (6 bases). CDR1 is MNHEY, CDR2 SMNVEV, per germline (reference sequence). The CDR3 loop spans 17 amino acids. V was cut by 5 bases and J by 0 bases, with 16 bases left in between.

The chain has TRBV27 and TRBJ1-2; 10 nucleotides match TRBD1. The CDR3 sequence is 15 residues long. The germline V gene has CDR1 MNHEY and CDR2 SMNVEV (reference sequence). Unmatched junction bases numbered 7, after V lost 5 bases and J lost 4 bases. The CDR3 sequence: CASSLGQGGGYGYTF. In nucleotides, the CDR3 is TGTGCCAGCAGTCTCGGACAGGGGGGTGGCTATGGCTACACCTTC.

The chain links TRBV29-1 to TRBJ2-7, with a tentative D call TRBD1 (6 bases). The germline gives CDR1 SQVTM, CDR2 ANQGSEA. V was pared by 3 bases and J by 1 base, with 10 bases between. The CDR3 totals 13 residues. Here the CDR3 reads CSVEVGGSYEQYF. CDR3 DNA: TGCAGCGTTGAGGTAGGGGGATCCTACGAGCAGTACTTC.

This clone was picked up one time. This chain connects TRBV27 to TRBJ2-2; TRBD1 agrees at 9 bases. There are 15 residues in the CDR3. From germline, CDR1 is MNHEY and CDR2 SMNVEV (reference sequence). V lost 6 bases to trimming and J lost 7 bases; unmatched junction nucleotides: 9. CDR3 sequence: CASSLDRGRGGELFF. The CDR3, as DNA: TGTGCCAGCAGCCTGGACAGGGGACGGGGCGGGGAGCTGTTTTTT.

This clone was counted ten times or more. V usage is TRBV28 and J usage is TRBJ2-7; 13 bases are a match to TRBD2. The length of the CDR3 is 15 residues. Germline V gives CDR1 MDHEN, CDR2 SYDVKM. After removal of 1 base from V and 7 bases from J, the junction contained 4 bases not matched to a gene. The CDR3, as DNA: TGTGCCAGCAGTTTATTAACTAGCGGGAGGGTGGAGCAGTACTTC. Encoded protein: CASSLLTSGRVEQYF.

This clone has at least ten counts. The chain has TRBV7-9 and TRBJ2-1; D possibly corresponds to TRBD2 (5 bases). With 5 bases removed from V and 7 bases from J, the gap between germline ends came to 18 bases. The length of the CDR3 is 15 residues. Germline lookup yields CDR1 SEHNR and CDR2 FQNEAQ (reference sequence). The CDR3 DNA is TGTGCCAGCAGCCATCGGGGTCCCGGAGGAAATGAGCAGTTCTTC. It encodes CASSHRGPGGNEQFF.

This chain uses TRBV6-6 with TRBJ2-2; D not certain. V was clipped by 7 bases and J by 4 bases, with 16 bases between them. Germline CDR1 MNHNY, CDR2 SVGAGI (reference sequence). This CDR3 has 15 amino acids. The CDR3 protein is CASTYTARRTGELFF. In DNA, the CDR3 is TGTGCCAGCACCTACACGGCTAGACGCACCGGGGAGCTGTTTTTT.

The V gene is TRBV18, the J gene TRBJ2-1; 7 nucleotides agree with TRBD2. J lost 0 bases, V lost 3 bases, and 14 bases had no gene match. CDR1 and CDR2 from the germline V gene are KGHSH and LQKENI. The CDR3 totals 19 residues. The CDR3 protein is CASSPGSRLGGSSYNEQFF. CDR3 DNA sequence: TGTGCCAGCTCACCCGGTTCTCGTTTGGGCGGGAGCTCCTACAATGAGCAGTTCTTC.

The chain combines TRBV27 with TRBJ2-7; 7 nucleotides align to TRBD1. Trimming at V came to 1 base and at J to 2 bases, leaving 2 bases not matched to a gene. This CDR3 is built from 14 residues. CDR1 is MNHEY and CDR2 is SMNVEV in the germline V gene (reference sequence). CDR3: CASSLLGTAYEQYF. The CDR3 coding sequence is TGTGCCAGCAGTTTATTAGGGACAGCCTACGAGCAGTACTTC.

This chain uses TRBV28 with TRBJ1-5; TRBD1 is a possible D gene (5 bases). V lost 5 bases and J 1 base, leaving 9 bases between the germline ends. The germline V gene encodes CDR1 MDHEN and CDR2 SYDVKM. This CDR3 is built from 14 residues. CDR3 in amino acids: CASSLRQSNQPQHF. CDR3 nucleotide sequence: TGTGCCAGCAGTCTACGACAGAGCAATCAGCCCCAGCATTTT.

This chain uses TRBV5-1 with TRBJ1-5; no clear D. The CDR3 sequence is 13 residues long. Trimming removed 0 bases from V and 5 bases from J, with 6 bases in between. Germline V CDR1 and CDR2: SGHRS, YFSETQ. The CDR3 region has the DNA TGCGCCAGCAGCTTGGACAGCCATCAGCCCCAGCATTTT. Protein sequence: CASSLDSHQPQHF.

The chain has TRBV6-1 and TRBJ2-2; 9 bases are shared with TRBD1. Germline CDR1 and CDR2: MNHNS and SASEGT. The CDR3 loop spans 18 amino acids. Trimming cost V 4 bases and J 1 base; bases outside gene matches: 10. This CDR3 reads CASSVRQPGQGNTGELFF. CDR3 in DNA: TGTGCCAGCAGTGTACGCCAACCGGGACAGGGGAACACCGGGGAGCTGTTTTTT.

This clone came up once. V and J are TRBV29-1 and TRBJ2-3; D remains unclear. The CDR3 has 12 amino acids. Germline CDR1 SQVTM, CDR2 ANQGSEA. With 6 bases removed from V and 0 bases from J, the gap between germline ends came to 7 bases. The CDR3 here is CSVPFSTDTQYF. The CDR3 nucleotides read TGCAGCGTCCCATTTAGCACAGATACGCAGTATTTT.